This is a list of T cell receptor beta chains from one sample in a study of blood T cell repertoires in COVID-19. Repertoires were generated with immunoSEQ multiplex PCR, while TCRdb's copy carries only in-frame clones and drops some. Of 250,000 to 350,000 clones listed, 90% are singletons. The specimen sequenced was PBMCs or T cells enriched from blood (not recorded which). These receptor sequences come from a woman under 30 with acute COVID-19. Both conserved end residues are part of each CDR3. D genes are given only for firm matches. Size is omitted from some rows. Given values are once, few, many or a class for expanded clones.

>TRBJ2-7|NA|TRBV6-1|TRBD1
TGTGCCAGCAGTGAAGCTGGGACAGGGCCCTACGAGCAGTACTTC
CASSEAGTGPYEQYF
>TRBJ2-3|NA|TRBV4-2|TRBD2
TGTGCCAGCAGCCAAGATCGGGCTAGCGGGGCCACAGATACGCAGTATTTT
CASSQDRASGATDTQYF
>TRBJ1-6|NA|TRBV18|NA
TGTGCCAGCTCACCTTCATTGGGGGGTAATTCACCCCTCCACTTT
CASSPSLGGNSPLHF
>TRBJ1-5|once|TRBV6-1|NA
TGTGCCAGCAGTGAAATGGGGGCGGCAGGTGGGCAGCCCCAGCATTTT
CASSEMGAAGGQPQHF
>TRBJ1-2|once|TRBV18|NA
TGTGCCAGCTCACCTGACAGCGCTAACTATGGCTACACCTTC
CASSPDSANYGYTF
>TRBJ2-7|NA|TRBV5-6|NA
TGTGCCAGCAGCGTTGGAGGATCCTACGAGCAGTACTTC
CASSVGGSYEQYF
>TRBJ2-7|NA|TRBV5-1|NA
TGCGCCAGCAGCTTGAACAGAGAGGAGCAGTACTTC
CASSLNREEQYF
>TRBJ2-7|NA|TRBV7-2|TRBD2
TGTGCCAGCAGACGACTAGCGGGAGCCTACGAGCAGTACTTC
CASRRLAGAYEQYF
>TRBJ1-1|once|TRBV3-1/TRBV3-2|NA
TGTGCCAGCAGCCAAGATTGGCATGCCACTGAAGCTTTCTTT
CASSQDWHATEAFF
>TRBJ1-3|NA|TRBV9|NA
TGTGCCAGCAGCCTCTCCGGGACTCCTGGAAACACCATATATTTT
CASSLSGTPGNTIYF
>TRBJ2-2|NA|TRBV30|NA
TGTGCCTGGAGTGTACTAGGGACGAACACCGGGGAGCTGTTTTTT
CAWSVLGTNTGELFF
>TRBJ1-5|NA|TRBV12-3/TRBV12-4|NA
TGTGCCAGCCAGGGAGGTGGCAATCAGCCCCAGCATTTT
CASQGGGNQPQHF
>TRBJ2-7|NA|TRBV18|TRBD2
TGTGCCAGCACGCTTAGCGGGAGCTTTCTCAAAGAGCAGTACTTC
CASTLSGSFLKEQYF
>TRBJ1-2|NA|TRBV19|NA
TGTGCCAGTAGCTTACTCGCAGGGGTCGGCTACACCTTC
CASSLLAGVGYTF
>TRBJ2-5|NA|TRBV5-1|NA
TGCGCCAGCAGAGGGGGAACGGAGACCCAGTACTTC
CASRGGTETQYF
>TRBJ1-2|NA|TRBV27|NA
TGTGCGAGCAACTCCGCAGGGAAGGCCTATGGCTACACCTTC
CASNSAGKAYGYTF
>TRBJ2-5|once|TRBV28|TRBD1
TGTGCCAGCAGTTTAAGGCGACAGGGCCTCCAAGAGACCCAGTACTTC
CASSLRRQGLQETQYF
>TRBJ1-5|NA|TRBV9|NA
TGTGCCAGCAGCGTAGACAGTGGTCAGCCCCAGCATTTT
CASSVDSGQPQHF
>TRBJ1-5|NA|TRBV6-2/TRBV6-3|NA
TGTGCCAGCAGTTACGGCGGATACACACTTAGCAATCAGCCCCAGCATTTT
CASSYGGYTLSNQPQHF
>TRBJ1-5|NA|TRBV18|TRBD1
TGTGCCAGCTCCCCGACGGGACAGGGTGATCAGCCCCAGCATTTT
CASSPTGQGDQPQHF
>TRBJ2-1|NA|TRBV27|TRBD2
TGTGCCAGCACCCAGGTGGGACTAGCGGGGTACAATGAGCAGTTCTTC
CASTQVGLAGYNEQFF
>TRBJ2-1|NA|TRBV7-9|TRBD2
TGTGCCAGCAGCTCCGGTTCCGGGACTAGCGGGATCTACAATGAGCAGTTCTTC
CASSSGSGTSGIYNEQFF
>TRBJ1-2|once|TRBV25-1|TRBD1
TGTGCCAGCAGTGAGGGACAGAACTATGGCTACACCTTC
CASSEGQNYGYTF
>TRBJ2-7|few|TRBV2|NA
TGTGCCAGCAGTTCTTCTTACGAGCAGTACTTC
CASSSSYEQYF
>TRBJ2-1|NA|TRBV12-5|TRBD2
TGTGCTAGTGGTTTGGTACGGATAGGACTAGCGGGTAACAATGAGCAGTTCTTC
CASGLVRIGLAGNNEQFF
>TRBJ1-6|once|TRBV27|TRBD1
TGTGCCAGCAGGGACAGGGCCTTTAATTCACCCCTCCACTTT
CASRDRAFNSPLHF
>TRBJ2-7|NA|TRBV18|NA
TGTGCCAGCTCCCTATCGCGGGGTAGCCTTGGCGAGCAGTACTTC
CASSLSRGSLGEQYF
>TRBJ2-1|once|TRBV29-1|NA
TGCAGCGTTGAAGATCGCCCCACTAATGAGCAGTTCTTC
CSVEDRPTNEQFF
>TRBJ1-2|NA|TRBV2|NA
TGTGCCACCCTACGACAGAAAGCTCACTATGGCTACACCTTC
CATLRQKAHYGYTF
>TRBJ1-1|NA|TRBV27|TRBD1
TGTGCCAGCAGGGGGACAGTGAGCACTGAAGCTTTCTTT
CASRGTVSTEAFF
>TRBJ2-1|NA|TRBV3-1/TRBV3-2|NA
TGTGCCAGCAGCCAAACCGCGGTAGAGATATCTGTCTACAATGAGCAGTTCTTC
CASSQTAVEISVYNEQFF
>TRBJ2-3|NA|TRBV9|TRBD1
TGTGCCAGCAGCCCAAATCCCGGGACAGCCCAAAGGACCCTTCAAACAAGCACAGATACGCAGTATTTT
CASSPNPGTAQRTLQTSTDTQYF
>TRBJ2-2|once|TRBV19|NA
TGTGCCAGTAGTATAGTCCCCGGGAGCGCCGGGGAGCTGTTTTTT
CASSIVPGSAGELFF
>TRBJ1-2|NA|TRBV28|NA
TGTGCCAGCAGTTTACTAGGGGCTGGCTACACCTTC
CASSLLGAGYTF
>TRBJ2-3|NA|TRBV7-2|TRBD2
TGTGCCAGCAGCTCCAGACTAGCGGGCACAGATACGCAGTATTTT
CASSSRLAGTDTQYF
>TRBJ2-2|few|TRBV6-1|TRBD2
TGTGCCAGCAGTGAACCTGGGACTAGCGGGAGTCCAGGGGAGCTGTTTTTT
CASSEPGTSGSPGELFF
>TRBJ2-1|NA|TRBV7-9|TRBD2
TGTGCCAGCAGCTCTCAACTAGCGGGAGGGGGCAATGAGCAGTTCTTC
CASSSQLAGGGNEQFF
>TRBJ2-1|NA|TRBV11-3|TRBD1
TGTGCCAGCAGCGTAAGACAGGGGCTCTACAATGAGCAGTTCTTC
CASSVRQGLYNEQFF
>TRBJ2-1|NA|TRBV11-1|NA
TGTGCCAGCAGCTTAGATGGGAGCCCGGCCTACAATGAGCAGTTCTTC
CASSLDGSPAYNEQFF
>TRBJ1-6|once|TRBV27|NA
TGTGCCAGCAGTCCTCCGGGTTCACCCCTCCACTTT
CASSPPGSPLHF
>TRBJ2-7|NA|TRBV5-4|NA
TGTGCCAGCAGCTTGCATTACGAGCAGTACTTC
CASSLHYEQYF
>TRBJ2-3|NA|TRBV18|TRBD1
TGTGCCAGCTCACCGGGTACAGGGGCTGATACGCAGTATTTT
CASSPGTGADTQYF
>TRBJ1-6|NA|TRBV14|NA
TGTGCCAGCAGCCAAGTGGGGGGAAGGAATTCACCCCTCCACTTT
CASSQVGGRNSPLHF
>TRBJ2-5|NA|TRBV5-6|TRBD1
TGTGCCAGCAGACTAGGGGGCGTGGAGACCCAGTACTTC
CASRLGGVETQYF
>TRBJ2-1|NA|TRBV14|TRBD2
TGTGCCAGCAGCCAAGTAGCGGGAGGGAGATACAATGAGCAGTTCTTC
CASSQVAGGRYNEQFF
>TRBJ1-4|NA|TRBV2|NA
TGTGCCAGCATTAGAAGTCTATCCACTAATGAAAAACTGTTTTTT
CASIRSLSTNEKLFF
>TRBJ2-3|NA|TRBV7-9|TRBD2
TGTGCCAGCAGCGCAGCATCGACTAGCGGGATTGCAGATACGCAGTATTTT
CASSAASTSGIADTQYF
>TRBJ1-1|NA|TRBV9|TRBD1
TGTGCCAGCAGTGTTGGGACAGCGAACACTGAAGCTTTCTTT
CASSVGTANTEAFF
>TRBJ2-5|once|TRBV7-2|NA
TGTGCCAGCAGCTGGGGCTCCGGTAGGGAAGAGACCCAGTACTTC
CASSWGSGREETQYF
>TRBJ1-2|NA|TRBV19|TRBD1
TGTGCCAGTAGTTTATTCCGGGGACAGGAGTCTAAGGCGAACTATGGCTACACCTTC
CASSLFRGQESKANYGYTF
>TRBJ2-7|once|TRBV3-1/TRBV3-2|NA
TGTGCCAGCAGCCGCAGGGGTCACTACGAGCAGTACTTC
CASSRRGHYEQYF
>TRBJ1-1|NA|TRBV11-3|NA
TGTGCCAGCAGCTTCGGAGGGGCCGGGGACACTGAAGCTTTCTTT
CASSFGGAGDTEAFF
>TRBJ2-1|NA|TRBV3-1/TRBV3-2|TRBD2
TGTGCCAGCAGCCGCCGCGGCGGGAGGATCTTC
CASSRRGGRIF
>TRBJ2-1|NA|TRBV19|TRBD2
TGTGCCAGTAGAAGGACTAGCGGGAGGGTGAGCTCCTACAATGAGCAGTTCTTC
CASRRTSGRVSSYNEQFF
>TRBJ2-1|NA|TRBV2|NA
TGTGCCAGCAGTAGCGGGTCCTACAATGAGCAGTTCTTC
CASSSGSYNEQFF
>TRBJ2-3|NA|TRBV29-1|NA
TGCAGCGTTGCGGGCAGGGTCACAGATACGCAGTATTTT
CSVAGRVTDTQYF
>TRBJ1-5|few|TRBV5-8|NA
TGTGCCAGCAGCCAGGGCACAGAACCCAATCAGCCCCAGCATTTT
CASSQGTEPNQPQHF